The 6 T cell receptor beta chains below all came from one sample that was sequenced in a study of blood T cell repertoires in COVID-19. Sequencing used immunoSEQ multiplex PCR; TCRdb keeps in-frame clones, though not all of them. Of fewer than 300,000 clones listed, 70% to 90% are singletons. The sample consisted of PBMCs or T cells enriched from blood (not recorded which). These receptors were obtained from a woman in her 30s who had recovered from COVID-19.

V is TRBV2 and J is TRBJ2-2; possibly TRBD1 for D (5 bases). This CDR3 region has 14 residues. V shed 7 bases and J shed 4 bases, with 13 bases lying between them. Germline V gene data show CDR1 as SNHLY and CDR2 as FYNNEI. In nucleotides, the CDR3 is TGTGCCAGCACTGGCCTCGACAGCACCGGGGAGCTGTTTTTT. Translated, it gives CASTGLDSTGELFF.

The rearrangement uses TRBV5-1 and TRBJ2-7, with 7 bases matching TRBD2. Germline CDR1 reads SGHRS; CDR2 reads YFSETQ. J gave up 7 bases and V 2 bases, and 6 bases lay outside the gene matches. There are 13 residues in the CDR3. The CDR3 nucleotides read TGCGCCAGCAGCTTAGTTTCCGGGAGGGAGCAGTACTTC. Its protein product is CASSLVSGREQYF.

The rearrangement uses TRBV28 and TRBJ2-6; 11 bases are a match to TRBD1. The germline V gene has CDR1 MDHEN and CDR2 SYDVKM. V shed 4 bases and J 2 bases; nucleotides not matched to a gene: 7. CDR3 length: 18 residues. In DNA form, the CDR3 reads TGTGCCAGCAGTTACCAGCCGGGACAGGGGGCTGGGGCCAACGTCCTGACTTTC. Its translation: CASSYQPGQGAGANVLTF.

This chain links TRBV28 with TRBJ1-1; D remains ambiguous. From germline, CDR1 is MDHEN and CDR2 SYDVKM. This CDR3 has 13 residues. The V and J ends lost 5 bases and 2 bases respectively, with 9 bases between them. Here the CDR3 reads CASSGGPNTEAFF. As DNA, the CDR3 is TGTGCCAGCAGTGGAGGGCCAAACACTGAAGCTTTCTTT.

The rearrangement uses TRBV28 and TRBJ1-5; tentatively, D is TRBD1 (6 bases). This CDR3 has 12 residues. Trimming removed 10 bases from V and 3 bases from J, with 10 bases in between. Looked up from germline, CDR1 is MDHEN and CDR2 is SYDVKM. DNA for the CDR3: TGTGCCAAGGACAGCCTCAATCAGCCCCAGCATTTT. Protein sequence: CAKDSLNQPQHF.

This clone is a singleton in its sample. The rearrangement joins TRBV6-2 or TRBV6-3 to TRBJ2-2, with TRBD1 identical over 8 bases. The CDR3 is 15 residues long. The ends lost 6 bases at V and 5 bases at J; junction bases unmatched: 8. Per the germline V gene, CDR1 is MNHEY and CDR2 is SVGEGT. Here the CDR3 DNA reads TGTGCCAGCAGCCATGACAGGGGAGGAACCGGGGAGCTGTTTTTT. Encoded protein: CASSHDRGGTGELFF.